Below, 16 T cell receptor beta chains from the same sample are listed, as sequenced in a study of T cell responses to AZD1222 COVID-19 vaccine. Profiled with immunoSEQ multiplex PCR; TCRdb holds only in-frame clones, not every one. The sample yields 120,000 or so clones, around 87% seen once. The material sequenced was peripheral blood, taken on day 0 of AZD1222 vaccination. The receptors here all came from an adult in good health.

This chain links TRBV27 with TRBJ2-2; 8 bases align to TRBD2. The CDR3 length is 16 residues. The ends lost 2 bases at V and 3 bases at J; junction bases unmatched: 5. Germline V gene data show CDR1 as MNHEY and CDR2 as SMNVEV (reference sequence). The CDR3 sequence is CASSLGAGGDTGELFF. CDR3 in DNA: TGTGCCAGCAGTTTAGGGGCGGGGGGTGACACCGGGGAGCTGTTTTTT.

The chain carries TRBV18 and TRBJ2-7; TRBD1 aligns across 11 bases. Germline assignment: CDR1 KGHSH and CDR2 LQKENI. Trimming removed 4 bases from V and 0 bases from J; junction bases left unmatched: 5. The CDR3 covers 16 residues. CDR3 amino acids: CASSQGTGGYSYEQYF. The CDR3 DNA sequence: TGTGCCAGCTCACAAGGGACAGGGGGTTACTCCTACGAGCAGTACTTC.

This rearrangement joins TRBV6-5 to TRBJ2-7; D uncertain. V lost 5 bases, J lost 4 bases, and 12 bases lay in between. The CDR3 extends over 13 amino acids. The germline V gene has CDR1 MNHEY and CDR2 SVGAGI. CDR3 DNA: TGTGCCAGCAGTCCCACTCTAGAATACGAGCAGTACTTC. This encodes CASSPTLEYEQYF.

This sequence joins TRBV27 and TRBJ1-4, with D perhaps matching TRBD1 (6 bases). Germline CDR1 is MNHEY and CDR2 is SMNVEV (reference sequence). Deletions cut 5 bases from V and 7 bases from J, with 17 bases between. This CDR3 is 15 amino acids long. The CDR3 nucleotides read TGTGCCAGCAGTGAAGGGACACCGGTTGGTGAAAAACTGTTTTTT. As protein: CASSEGTPVGEKLFF.

The genes are TRBV6-5 and TRBJ1-2; D uncertain. This CDR3 comprises 13 residues. Germline V gene data show CDR1 as MNHEY and CDR2 as SVGAGI. Trimming shortened V by 6 bases and J by 2 bases, and 10 bases separated the two germline ends. The CDR3 region is CASRQGRNYGYTF. CDR3 sequence (DNA): TGTGCCAGCAGACAAGGACGGAACTATGGCTACACCTTC.

J is TRBJ2-2 and V is TRBV5-1; D is uncertain. The CDR3 spans 13 residues. V was cut by 3 bases and J by 7 bases, with 10 bases left in between. CDR1 and CDR2 from the germline V gene are SGHRS and YFSETQ. This CDR3 reads CASSSGSGGELFF. The CDR3 DNA reads as TGCGCCAGCAGCTCGGGTTCTGGCGGGGAGCTGTTTTTT.

V is TRBV20-1 and J is TRBJ2-7; D not resolved. Looked up from germline, CDR1 is DFQATT and CDR2 is SNEGSKA (reference sequence). The ends were cut back, 6 bases at V and 1 base at J, with 7 bases in the middle. This CDR3 has 11 residues. The CDR3 here is CSALLSYEQYF. The DNA of the CDR3 is TGCAGTGCCTTACTATCCTACGAGCAGTACTTC.

Here the CDR3 reads CSASAPAKGHEQYF. In DNA, the CDR3 is TGCAGTGCTAGTGCACCGGCTAAGGGCCACGAGCAGTACTTC. J is TRBJ2-7 and V is TRBV20-1; no firm D call. The ends were cut back, 3 bases at V and 5 bases at J, with 17 bases in the middle. The CDR3 extends over 14 amino acids. CDR1 is DFQATT and CDR2 is SNEGSKA in the germline V gene (reference sequence).

J is TRBJ1-2 and V is TRBV2, with 8 bases lining up with TRBD1. The CDR3 covers 20 residues. Germline-derived CDR1 and CDR2 are SNHLY and FYNNEI. V gave up 6 bases and J gave up 1 base; unmatched junction bases: 22. DNA of the CDR3: TGTGCCAGCAGAGACCGAGACAGGGGCCGCCAATCTACCCTTAACTATGGCTACACCTTC. It yields the protein CASRDRDRGRQSTLNYGYTF.

The sample holds a few counts of this clone. V and J are TRBV18 and TRBJ1-1, with TRBD1 identical over 8 bases. CDR3 length equals 17 residues. Trimming removed 3 bases from V and 0 bases from J; junction bases left unmatched: 9. Germline CDR1 KGHSH, CDR2 LQKENI. CDR3 loop: CASSPPPRGPVNTEAFF. Written as DNA, the CDR3 is TGTGCCAGCTCACCGCCGCCCAGGGGGCCTGTGAACACTGAAGCTTTCTTT.

In its sample, this clone was seen a few times. The CDR3 DNA follows: TGTGCCAGCAGCACGGACGGGCATCGCCAAGAGACCCAGTACTTC. It is translated as CASSTDGHRQETQYF. J is TRBJ2-5 and V is TRBV7-9, with D unresolved. CDR1 and CDR2 (germline): SEHNR, FQNEAQ (reference sequence). The ends were cut back, 5 bases at V and 1 base at J, with 14 bases in the middle. The CDR3 loop spans 15 amino acids.

The chain joins TRBV6-5 to TRBJ1-1; 7 bases agree with TRBD1. The germline CDR1 and CDR2 sequences are MNHEY and SVGAGI. This CDR3 spans 13 amino acids. Trimming at V came to 7 bases and at J to 1 base, leaving 3 bases not matched to a gene. CDR3 nucleotides: TGTGCCAGCACCCCAGGGGGGAACACTGAAGCTTTCTTT. Translated, it gives CASTPGGNTEAFF.

The chain carries TRBV27 and TRBJ2-3; no clear D. CDR3 length equals 12 residues. Germline CDR1 reads MNHEY; CDR2 reads SMNVEV (reference sequence). V was clipped by 11 bases and J by 0 bases, with 9 bases between them. In DNA form, the CDR3 reads TGTGCCGTACATCCCAGCACAGATACGCAGTATTTT. Its protein product is CAVHPSTDTQYF.

This sequence joins TRBV5-1 and TRBJ1-6, with D uncertain. CDR1 is SGHRS and CDR2 is YFSETQ in the germline V gene. The CDR3 spans 15 residues. Trimming stripped 2 bases from V and 7 bases from J, with 13 bases between. The CDR3: CASSLKEEFNSPLHF. The DNA for the CDR3 is TGCGCCAGCAGCTTAAAGGAGGAGTTCAATTCACCCCTCCACTTT.

The chain is built from TRBV21-1 and TRBJ1-6; no DNA check was done on the table's D call, TRBD1. TRBV21-1 is labeled a pseudogene. The CDR3 loop spans 15 amino acids. The CDR3 DNA sequence: TGTGCCAGGACTCCAATCCAGGGATTGAATTCACCCCTCCACTTT. This translates into CARTPIQGLNSPLHF.

The CDR3 protein is CASSATGTGNTEAFF. CDR3 bases: TGTGCCAGCAGCGCCACCGGGACAGGGAACACTGAAGCTTTCTTT. The J gene is TRBJ1-1, the V gene TRBV4-2; the match to TRBD1 covers 8 bases. V shed 5 bases, J shed 1 base, and the junction held 6 bases outside the gene matches. Looked up from germline, CDR1 is LGHNA and CDR2 is YNFKEQ. The CDR3 is 15 residues long.